The present TCR beta chain was sequenced within a study of OX40 agonist ivuxolimab in advanced cancers. Across the whole study: Each dose-escalation patient presented with hepatocellular carcinoma, melanoma, renal cell or head and neck cancer. Having had anti-PD-1, anti-PD-L1 or anti-CTLA-4 therapy before was allowed, and roughly 40% had some. Overall study findings and caveats: Normalized T-cell clonal expansion was also low in a subset of nonresponders. In the 0.1 to 3.0 mg/kg range, CD4+ and CD8+ blood T cells had expanded clonally by week 6.

Germline CDR1 SGHVS, CDR2 FQNEAQ. The V and J ends lost 6 bases and 4 bases respectively, with 7 bases between them. CDR3 length: 13 residues. Notes on this clone: Antigen unknown.

Libraries were prepared by immunoSEQ multiplex PCR; TCRdb keeps only in-frame clonotypes and omits some of them. The data show about 58,000 clones, around four fifths seen once. The clonotype originates from an adult with an advanced solid tumor such as melanoma, head and neck, liver or kidney cancer. This material consisted of CD4+ or CD8+ T cells sorted from blood, taken in a trial of the OX40 agonist ivuxolimab. The chain links TRBV7-8 to TRBJ2-6; D unclear. DNA of the CDR3: TGTGCCAGCAGTCGTACGGGGGCCAACGTCCTGACTTTC. Amino acid sequence: CASSRTGANVLTF.